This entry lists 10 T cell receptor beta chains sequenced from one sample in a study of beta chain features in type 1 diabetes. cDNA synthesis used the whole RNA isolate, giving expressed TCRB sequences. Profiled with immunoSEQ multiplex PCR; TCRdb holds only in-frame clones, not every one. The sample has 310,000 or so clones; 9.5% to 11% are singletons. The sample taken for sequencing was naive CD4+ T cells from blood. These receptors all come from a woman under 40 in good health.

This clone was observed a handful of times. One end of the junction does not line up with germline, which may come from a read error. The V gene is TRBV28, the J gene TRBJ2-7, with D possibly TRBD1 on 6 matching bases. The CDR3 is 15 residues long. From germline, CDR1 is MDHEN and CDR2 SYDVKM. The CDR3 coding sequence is TGTGCCAGCGGTTTCGCGGACAGTCGACCGTACGAGCAGTACTTC. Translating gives CASGFADSRPYEQYF.

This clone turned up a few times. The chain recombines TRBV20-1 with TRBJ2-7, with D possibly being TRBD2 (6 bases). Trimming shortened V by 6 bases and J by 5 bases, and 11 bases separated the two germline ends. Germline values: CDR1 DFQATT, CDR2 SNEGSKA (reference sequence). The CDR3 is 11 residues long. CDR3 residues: CSAGRGNEQYF. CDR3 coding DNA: TGCAGTGCGGGGCGGGGCAACGAGCAGTACTTC.

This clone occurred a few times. This chain's CDR3 is CASGLAGVQETQYF. The CDR3 region has the DNA TGTGCCAGCGGACTAGCGGGAGTCCAAGAGACCCAGTACTTC. V usage is TRBV2 and J usage is TRBJ2-5, with TRBD2 identical over 13 bases. Per germline, CDR1 SNHLY and CDR2 FYNNEI. The length of the CDR3 is 14 residues. Germline trimming cut 8 bases from V and 1 base from J; bases unmatched to any gene: 1.

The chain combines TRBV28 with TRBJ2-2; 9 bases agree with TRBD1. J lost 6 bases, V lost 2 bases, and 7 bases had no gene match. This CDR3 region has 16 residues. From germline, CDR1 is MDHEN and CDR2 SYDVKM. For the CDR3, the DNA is TGTGCCAGCAGTTTACGGGGACAGGGTTACGCCGGGGAGCTGTTTTTT. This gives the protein CASSLRGQGYAGELFF.

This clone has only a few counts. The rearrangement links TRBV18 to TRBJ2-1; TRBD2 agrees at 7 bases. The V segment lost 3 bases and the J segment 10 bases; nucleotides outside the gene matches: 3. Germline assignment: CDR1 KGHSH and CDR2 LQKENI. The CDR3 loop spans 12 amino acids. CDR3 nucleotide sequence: TGTGCCAGCTCACCTCTAGCGGAAGAGCAGTTCTTC. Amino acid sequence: CASSPLAEEQFF.

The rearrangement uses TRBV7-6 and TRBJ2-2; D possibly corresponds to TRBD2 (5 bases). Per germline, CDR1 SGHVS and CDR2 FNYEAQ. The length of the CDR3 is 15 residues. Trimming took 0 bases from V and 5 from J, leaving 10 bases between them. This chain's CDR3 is CASSLASGVTGELFF. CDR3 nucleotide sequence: TGTGCCAGCAGCTTAGCAAGCGGTGTAACCGGGGAGCTGTTTTTT. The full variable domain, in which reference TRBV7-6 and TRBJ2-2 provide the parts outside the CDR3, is GAGVSQSPRYKVTKRGQDVALRCDPISGHVSLYWYRQALGQGPEFLTYFNYEAQQDKSGLPNDRFSAERPEGSISTLTIQRTEQRDSAMYRCASSLASGVTGELFFGEGSRLTVL.

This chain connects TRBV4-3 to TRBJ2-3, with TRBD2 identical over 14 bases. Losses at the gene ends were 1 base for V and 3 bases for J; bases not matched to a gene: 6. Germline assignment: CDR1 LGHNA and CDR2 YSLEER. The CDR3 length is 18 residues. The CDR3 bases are TGCGCCAGCAGCCAAGGACTAGCGGGAGGGCAAAGGACAGATACGCAGTATTTT. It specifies CASSQGLAGGQRTDTQYF.

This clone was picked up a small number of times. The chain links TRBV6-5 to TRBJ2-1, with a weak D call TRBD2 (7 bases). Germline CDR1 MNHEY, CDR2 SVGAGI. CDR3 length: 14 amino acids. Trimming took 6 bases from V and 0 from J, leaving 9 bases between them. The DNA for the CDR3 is TGTGCCAGCAGGGGAGGGGGCTCCTACAATGAGCAGTTCTTC. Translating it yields CASRGGGSYNEQFF.

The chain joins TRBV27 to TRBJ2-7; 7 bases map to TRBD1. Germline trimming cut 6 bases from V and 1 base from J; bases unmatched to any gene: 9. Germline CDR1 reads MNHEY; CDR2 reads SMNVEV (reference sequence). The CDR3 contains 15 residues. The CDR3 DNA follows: TGTGCCAGCAGCCCTGGGACAGCCAGATCCTACGAGCAGTACTTC. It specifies CASSPGTARSYEQYF.

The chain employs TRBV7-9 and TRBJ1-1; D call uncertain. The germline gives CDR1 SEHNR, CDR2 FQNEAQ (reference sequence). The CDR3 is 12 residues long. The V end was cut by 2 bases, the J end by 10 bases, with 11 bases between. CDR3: CASSLLSGRAFF. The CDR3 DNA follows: TGTGCCAGCAGCTTACTATCCGGGAGAGCTTTCTTT.